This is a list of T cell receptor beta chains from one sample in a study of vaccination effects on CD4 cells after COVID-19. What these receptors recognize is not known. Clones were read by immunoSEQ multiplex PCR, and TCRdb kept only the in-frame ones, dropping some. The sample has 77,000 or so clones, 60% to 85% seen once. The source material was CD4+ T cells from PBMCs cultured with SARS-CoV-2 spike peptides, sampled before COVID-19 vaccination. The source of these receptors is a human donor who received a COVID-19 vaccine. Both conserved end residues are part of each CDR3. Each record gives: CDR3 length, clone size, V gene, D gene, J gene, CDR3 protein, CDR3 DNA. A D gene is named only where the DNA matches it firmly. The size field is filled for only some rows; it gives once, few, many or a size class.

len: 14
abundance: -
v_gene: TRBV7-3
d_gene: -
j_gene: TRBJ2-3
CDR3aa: CASSFRASTDTQYF
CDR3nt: TGTGCCAGCAGCTTCCGTGCTAGCACAGATACGCAGTATTTT

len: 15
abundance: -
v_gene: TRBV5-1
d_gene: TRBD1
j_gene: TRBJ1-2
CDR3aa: CASSLEGQANYGYTF
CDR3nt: TGCGCCAGCAGCTTGGAGGGACAGGCTAACTATGGCTACACCTTC

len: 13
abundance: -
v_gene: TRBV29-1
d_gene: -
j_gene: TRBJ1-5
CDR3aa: CSVGLGLNQPQHF
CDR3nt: TGCAGCGTGGGCTTGGGGCTGAATCAGCCCCAGCATTTT

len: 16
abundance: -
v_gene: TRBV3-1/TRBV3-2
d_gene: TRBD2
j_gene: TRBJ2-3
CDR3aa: CASSRTAGGRSDTQYF
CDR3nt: TGTGCCAGCAGCCGCACCGCGGGGGGGCGGTCAGATACGCAGTATTTT

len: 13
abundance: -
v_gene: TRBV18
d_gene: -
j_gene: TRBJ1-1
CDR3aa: CASSPNSGTEAFF
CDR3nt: TGTGCCAGCTCACCCAACTCGGGCACTGAAGCTTTCTTT

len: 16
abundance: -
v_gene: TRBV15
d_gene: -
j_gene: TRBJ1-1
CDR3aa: CATSRVGVASHTEAFF
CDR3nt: TGTGCCACCAGCAGAGTGGGTGTGGCCAGTCACACTGAAGCTTTCTTT

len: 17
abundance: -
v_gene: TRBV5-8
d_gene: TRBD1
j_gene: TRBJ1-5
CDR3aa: CASSRGQVPDSNQPQHF
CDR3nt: TGTGCCAGCAGCCGGGGACAGGTCCCGGATAGCAATCAGCCCCAGCATTTT

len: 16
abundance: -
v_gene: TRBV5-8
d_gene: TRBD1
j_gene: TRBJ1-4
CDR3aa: CASSDDRGHLNEKLFF
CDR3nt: TGTGCCAGCAGCGACGACAGGGGGCATCTTAATGAAAAACTGTTTTTT

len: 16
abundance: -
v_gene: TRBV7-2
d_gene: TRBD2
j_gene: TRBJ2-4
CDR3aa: CASSSPSGGLKNIQYF
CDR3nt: TGTGCCAGCAGCTCCCCTAGCGGGGGTCTGAAAAACATTCAGTACTTC

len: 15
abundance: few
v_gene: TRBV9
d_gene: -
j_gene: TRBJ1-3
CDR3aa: CASSVQGNSGNTIYF
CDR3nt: TGTGCCAGCAGCGTACAAGGGAACTCTGGAAACACCATATATTTT

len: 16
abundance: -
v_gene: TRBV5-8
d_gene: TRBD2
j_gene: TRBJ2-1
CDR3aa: CASSGNLAASYNEQFF
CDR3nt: TGTGCCAGCAGCGGGAACCTAGCGGCCTCCTACAATGAGCAGTTCTTC

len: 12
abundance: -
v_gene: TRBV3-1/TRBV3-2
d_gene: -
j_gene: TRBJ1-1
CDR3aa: CASSQGTREAFF
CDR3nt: TGTGCCAGCAGCCAAGGGACCCGGGAAGCTTTCTTT

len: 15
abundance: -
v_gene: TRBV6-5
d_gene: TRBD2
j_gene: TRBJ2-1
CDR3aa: CASSSSGDARNEQFF
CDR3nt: TGTGCCAGCAGTTCTAGCGGGGACGCACGCAATGAGCAGTTCTTC

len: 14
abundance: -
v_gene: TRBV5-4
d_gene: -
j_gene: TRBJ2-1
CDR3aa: CASSSPGLHNEQFF
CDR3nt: TGTGCCAGCAGCTCTCCGGGACTCCACAATGAGCAGTTCTTC

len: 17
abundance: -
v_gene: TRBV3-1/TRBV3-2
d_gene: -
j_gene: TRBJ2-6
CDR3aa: CASSQVRFGSGANVLTF
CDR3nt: TGTGCCAGCAGCCAAGTTCGATTCGGCTCTGGGGCCAACGTCCTGACTTTC

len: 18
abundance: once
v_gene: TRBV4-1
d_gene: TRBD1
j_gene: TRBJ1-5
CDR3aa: CASSQAGQPRYSNQPQHF
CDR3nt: TGCGCCAGCAGCCAAGCGGGACAGCCGAGATATAGCAATCAGCCCCAGCATTTT

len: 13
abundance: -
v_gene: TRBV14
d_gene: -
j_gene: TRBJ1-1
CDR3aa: CASSQVGVTEAFF
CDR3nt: TGTGCCAGCAGCCAAGTAGGGGTCACTGAAGCTTTCTTT

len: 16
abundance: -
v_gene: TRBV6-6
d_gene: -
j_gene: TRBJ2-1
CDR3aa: CASSPRGAGAHNEQFF
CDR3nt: TGTGCCAGCAGTCCCCGAGGGGCGGGGGCCCACAATGAGCAGTTCTTC

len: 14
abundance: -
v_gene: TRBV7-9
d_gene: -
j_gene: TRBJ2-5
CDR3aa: CASSPQGGVETQYF
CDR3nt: TGTGCCAGCAGCCCCCAGGGGGGTGTTGAGACCCAGTACTTC

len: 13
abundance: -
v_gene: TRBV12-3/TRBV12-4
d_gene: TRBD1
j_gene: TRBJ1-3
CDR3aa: CASRDSGGNTIYF
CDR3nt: TGTGCCTCCCGGGACAGCGGGGGAAACACCATATATTTT

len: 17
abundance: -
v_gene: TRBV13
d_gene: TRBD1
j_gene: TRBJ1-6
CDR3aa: CASSWGQGALDNSPLHF
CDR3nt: TGTGCCAGCAGCTGGGGACAGGGGGCTCTTGATAATTCACCCCTCCACTTT

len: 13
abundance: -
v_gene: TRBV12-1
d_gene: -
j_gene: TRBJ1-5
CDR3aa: CASSSAGNQPQHF
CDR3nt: TGTGCCAGCAGCTCGGCAGGAAATCAGCCCCAGCATTTT

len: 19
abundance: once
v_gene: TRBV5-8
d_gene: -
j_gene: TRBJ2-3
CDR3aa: CASPGSFWGSTASTDTQYF
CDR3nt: TGTGCCAGCCCTGGGTCTTTCTGGGGTTCGACAGCCAGCACAGATACGCAGTATTTT

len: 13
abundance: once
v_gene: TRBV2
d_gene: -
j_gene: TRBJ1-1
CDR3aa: CASSEQQGTEAFF
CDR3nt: TGTGCCAGCAGTGAACAGCAGGGCACTGAAGCTTTCTTT

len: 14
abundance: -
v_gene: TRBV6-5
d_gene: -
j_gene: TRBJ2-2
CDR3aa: CASILIPNTGELFF
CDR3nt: TGTGCCAGCATTCTTATCCCAAACACCGGGGAGCTGTTTTTT

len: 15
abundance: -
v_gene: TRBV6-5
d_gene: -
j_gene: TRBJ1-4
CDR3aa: CASSYSGATNEKLFF
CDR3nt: TGTGCCAGCAGCTACTCTGGGGCAACTAATGAAAAACTGTTTTTT

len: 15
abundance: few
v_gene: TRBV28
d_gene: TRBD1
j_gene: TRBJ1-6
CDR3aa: CASSYLRQGGSPLHF
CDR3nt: TGTGCCAGCAGCTACCTTCGACAGGGAGGTTCACCCCTCCACTTT

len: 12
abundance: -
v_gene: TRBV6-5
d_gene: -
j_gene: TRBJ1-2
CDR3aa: CASRIQDSGYTF
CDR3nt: TGTGCCAGCAGGATACAGGATTCAGGCTACACCTTC

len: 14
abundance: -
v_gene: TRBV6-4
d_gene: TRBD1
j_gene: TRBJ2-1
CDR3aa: CASSDRQGSGEQFF
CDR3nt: TGTGCCAGCAGCGACAGACAGGGGTCGGGTGAGCAGTTCTTC

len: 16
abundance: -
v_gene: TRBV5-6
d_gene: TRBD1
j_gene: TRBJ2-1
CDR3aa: CASRSPGGGSYNEQFF
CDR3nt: TGTGCCAGCAGATCCCCAGGGGGCGGCTCCTACAATGAGCAGTTCTTC

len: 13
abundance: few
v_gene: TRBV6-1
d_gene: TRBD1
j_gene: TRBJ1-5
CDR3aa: CASTWQGGQPQHF
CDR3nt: TGTGCCAGCACTTGGCAGGGGGGTCAGCCCCAGCATTTT

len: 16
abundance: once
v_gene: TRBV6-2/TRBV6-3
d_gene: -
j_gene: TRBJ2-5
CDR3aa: CASSTVVAGSQETQYF
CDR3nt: TGTGCCAGCAGCACTGTAGTGGCGGGGTCTCAAGAGACCCAGTACTTC

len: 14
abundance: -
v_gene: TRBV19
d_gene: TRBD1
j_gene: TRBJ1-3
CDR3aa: CASKVTGTGNTIYF
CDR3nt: TGTGCCAGTAAAGTGACAGGGACTGGAAACACCATATATTTT

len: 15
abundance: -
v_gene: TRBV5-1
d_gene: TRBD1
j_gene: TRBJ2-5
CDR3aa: CASTTSDRATETQYF
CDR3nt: TGCGCCAGCACTACTTCCGACAGGGCAACGGAGACCCAGTACTTC

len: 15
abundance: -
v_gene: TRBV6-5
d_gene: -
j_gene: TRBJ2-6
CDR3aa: CASSFMESGANVLTF
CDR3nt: TGTGCCAGCAGTTTCATGGAGTCTGGGGCCAACGTCCTGACTTTC

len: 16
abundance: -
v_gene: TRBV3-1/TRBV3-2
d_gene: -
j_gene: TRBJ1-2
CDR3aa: CASSQRREPLGYGYTF
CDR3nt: TGTGCCAGCAGCCAAAGGAGAGAACCCCTGGGCTATGGCTACACCTTC

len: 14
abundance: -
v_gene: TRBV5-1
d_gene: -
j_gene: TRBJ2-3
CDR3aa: CASSLASDTDTQYF
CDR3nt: TGCGCCAGCAGCTTGGCTTCAGACACAGATACGCAGTATTTT

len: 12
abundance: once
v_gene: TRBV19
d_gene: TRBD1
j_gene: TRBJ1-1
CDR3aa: CASRPQGAEAFF
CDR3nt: TGTGCCAGTAGACCACAGGGGGCTGAAGCTTTCTTT

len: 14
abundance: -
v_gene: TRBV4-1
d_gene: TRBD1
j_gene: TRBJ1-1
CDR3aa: CASSQVGTGPEAFF
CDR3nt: TGCGCCAGCAGCCAAGTGGGGACAGGGCCTGAAGCTTTCTTT

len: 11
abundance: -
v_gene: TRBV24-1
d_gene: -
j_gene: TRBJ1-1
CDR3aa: CATSVIYEAFF
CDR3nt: TGTGCCACCAGTGTAATATACGAAGCTTTCTTT

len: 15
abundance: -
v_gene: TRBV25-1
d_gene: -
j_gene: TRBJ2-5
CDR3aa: CASRKAGIGVETQYF
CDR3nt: TGTGCCAGCAGAAAGGCGGGGATAGGAGTAGAGACCCAGTACTTC

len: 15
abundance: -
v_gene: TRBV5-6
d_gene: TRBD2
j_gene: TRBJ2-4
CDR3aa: CASTGRGGAKNIQYF
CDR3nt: TGTGCCAGCACCGGGAGGGGGGGGGCCAAAAACATTCAGTACTTC